Shown below are 26 T cell receptor beta chains from a single sample sequenced in a study of blood T cell repertoires in COVID-19. The protocol was immunoSEQ multiplex PCR, while the TCRdb copy is restricted to in-frame clones and leaves out a portion. The sample carries hundreds of thousands of clones, more than 80% recorded once. The specimen sequenced was PBMCs or T cells enriched from blood (not recorded which). The receptors were gathered from a man aged 25-45 years who had recovered from COVID-19.

This sequence joins TRBV3-1 (or the pseudogene TRBV3-2) and TRBJ2-7; D possibly corresponds to TRBD2 (5 bases). The CDR3 consists of 13 residues. V was pared by 0 bases and J by 6 bases, with 9 bases between. Germline assignment: CDR1 LGHDT and CDR2 YNNKEL (reference sequence). In nucleotides, the CDR3 is TGTGCCAGCAGCCAAGAACTGCGGGTCGAGCAGTACTTC. Protein product: CASSQELRVEQYF.

This clone has more than one count but fewer than ten. In nucleotides, the CDR3 is TGTGCCAGCAGCTCCCACAGGGGAACTGAAGCTTTCTTT. It encodes CASSSHRGTEAFF. The V and J genes are TRBV7-8 and TRBJ1-1; TRBD1 matches 7 bases. Per the germline V gene, CDR1 is SGHVS and CDR2 is FQNEAQ. The J segment lost 5 bases and the V segment lost 4 bases, leaving 4 bases of the junction unmatched. This CDR3 has 13 residues.

The V call is TRBV20-1, the J call TRBJ1-2; D is perhaps TRBD1 (6 bases). The CDR3 covers 14 residues. Germline CDR1 reads DFQATT; CDR2 reads SNEGSKA (reference sequence). Trimming pared 3 bases from V and 0 bases from J, leaving 11 bases between. The CDR3 nucleotides read TGCAGTGCTAGTTCGGACAGAACTAACTATGGCTACACCTTC. Its protein is CSASSDRTNYGYTF.

The rearrangement links TRBV19 to TRBJ2-1; 9 bases fit TRBD1. CDR3 length equals 16 residues. V gave up 5 bases and J gave up 1 base; unmatched junction bases: 6. Germline loops: CDR1 LNHDA, CDR2 SQIVND (reference sequence). The CDR3 nucleotides read TGTGCCAGTAGTTATTTACAGGGGGCGTCCTACAATGAGCAGTTCTTC. Translated: CASSYLQGASYNEQFF.

The chain's CDR3 is CASSQESRWSAVEQFF. In DNA form, the CDR3 reads TGCGCCAGCAGCCAAGAAAGTCGGTGGAGCGCCGTTGAGCAGTTCTTC. The V call is TRBV4-1, the J call TRBJ2-1, with D unresolved. Germline V lookup: CDR1 MGHRA, CDR2 YSYEKL. The CDR3 consists of 16 residues. V lost 0 bases and J 9 bases, leaving 18 bases between the germline ends.

This clone was counted ten times or more. This sequence joins TRBV9 and TRBJ1-5, with TRBD1 as a possible D gene (5 bases). The CDR3 consists of 13 residues. V lost 4 bases, J lost 7 bases, and 12 bases lay in between. Germline V gene lookup returns CDR1 SGDLS and CDR2 YYNGEE. The CDR3 here is CASSPSPGQPQHF. DNA for the CDR3: TGTGCCAGCAGCCCCTCGCCAGGGCAGCCCCAGCATTTT.

V and J are TRBV4-2 and TRBJ1-1; maybe TRBD1 (6 bases). The CDR3 contains 15 residues. Germline V CDR1 and CDR2: LGHNA, YNFKEQ. The V end was cut by 1 base, the J end by 5 bases, with 14 bases between. Here the CDR3 DNA reads TGTGCCAGCAGCCAAGGTTGGGCAGGGGAAACTGAAGCTTTCTTT. Its translation: CASSQGWAGETEAFF.

This sequence joins TRBV30 and TRBJ2-7; D possibly corresponds to TRBD2 (7 bases). The CDR3 totals 16 residues. Germline V gives CDR1 GTSNPN, CDR2 SVGIG (reference sequence). Deletions cut 0 bases from V and 9 bases from J, with 24 bases between. DNA of the CDR3: TGTGCCTGGAGTGTAAGGCCGGGGGGCCCATCCGAGAGGCAGTACTTC. This sequence encodes CAWSVRPGGPSERQYF.

The rearrangement joins TRBV4-1 to TRBJ2-1; D not certain. Trimming stripped 0 bases from V and 4 bases from J, with 19 bases between. The CDR3 has 18 residues. Germline CDR1 MGHRA, CDR2 YSYEKL. The CDR3 DNA reads as TGCGCCAGCAGCCAAGATCTGTGGGCCAGATCCATTTACAATGAGCAGTTCTTC. It translates to CASSQDLWARSIYNEQFF.

The chain recombines TRBV29-1 with TRBJ1-2; D possibly corresponds to TRBD1 (5 bases). Germline loops: CDR1 SQVTM, CDR2 ANQGSEA. V dropped 2 bases and J dropped 8 bases, with 9 bases sitting between them. This CDR3 has 11 residues. The CDR3 nucleotides are TGCAGCGTTGAAAGGACATTCGGCTACACCTTC. Translating it yields CSVERTFGYTF.

This sequence joins TRBV5-1 and TRBJ1-2, with a weak D call TRBD1 (6 bases). CDR1 is SGHRS, CDR2 YFSETQ, per germline. CDR3 size: 14 residues. Trimming took off 4 bases at V and 3 bases at J, with 13 bases between the two ends. The CDR3 spells CASSPGGQYYGYTF. The CDR3 nucleotides read TGCGCCAGCAGCCCAGGAGGACAGTACTATGGCTACACCTTC.

The chain combines TRBV7-9 with TRBJ2-7; 9 nucleotides match TRBD1. V lost 5 bases, J lost 6 bases, and 11 bases stayed unmatched. The CDR3 is made up of 15 amino acids. Germline CDR1 and CDR2: SEHNR and FQNEAQ (reference sequence). In nucleotides, the CDR3 is TGTGCCAGCAGCGGCAGGGACAGGGCATATGGCGAGCAGTACTTC. As protein: CASSGRDRAYGEQYF. Full variable domain (rest looked up from reference TRBV7-9 and TRBJ2-7): DTGVSQNPRHKITKRGQNVTFRCDPISEHNRLYWYRQTLGQGPEFLTYFQNEAQLEKSRLLSDRFSAERPKGSFSTLEIQRTEQGDSAMYLCASSGRDRAYGEQYFGPGTRLTVT.

This chain links TRBV5-1 with TRBJ2-3, with D possibly being TRBD2 (6 bases). The CDR3 contains 15 residues. Trimming pared 2 bases from V and 1 base from J, leaving 11 bases between. Germline V gene lookup returns CDR1 SGHRS and CDR2 YFSETQ. This CDR3 reads CASSFEDYRTDTQYF. The CDR3 bases are TGCGCCAGCAGCTTCGAGGACTACCGCACAGATACGCAGTATTTT.

The chain uses TRBV24-1 and TRBJ1-4; maybe TRBD1 (5 bases). The CDR3 length is 15 residues. Per germline, CDR1 KGHDR and CDR2 SFDVKD. Trimming stripped 10 bases from V and 6 bases from J, with 20 bases between. In DNA, the CDR3 is TGTGCCACAGGTACCGGACATGGCGAATATGAAAAACTGTTTTTT. It codes for CATGTGHGEYEKLFF.

This chain connects TRBV2 to TRBJ1-1, with D uncertain. The germline CDR1 and CDR2 sequences are SNHLY and FYNNEI. V was cut by 6 bases and J by 7 bases, with 6 bases left in between. The CDR3 runs 10 residues. CDR3 protein: CASRRGEAFF. CDR3 sequence (DNA): TGTGCCAGCAGGCGAGGTGAAGCTTTCTTT.

Only one count was recorded for this clone. The chain couples TRBV5-1 to TRBJ1-1, with D unresolved. The CDR3 contains 14 residues. Deletions cut 0 bases from V and 1 base from J, with 7 bases between. Germline CDR1 reads SGHRS; CDR2 reads YFSETQ. The CDR3 protein is CASSLEAGNTEAFF. The CDR3 coding sequence is TGCGCCAGCAGCTTGGAGGCAGGGAACACTGAAGCTTTCTTT.

This clone was observed a handful of times. This chain joins TRBV24-1 and TRBJ2-1, with 15 bases matching TRBD2. CDR3 length: 16 amino acids. Germline lookup yields CDR1 KGHDR and CDR2 SFDVKD. Trimming at V came to 2 bases and at J to 8 bases, leaving 3 bases not matched to a gene. CDR3 sequence reads: CATSDSGLAGGHEQFF. The CDR3 coding sequence is TGTGCCACCAGTGATTCCGGACTAGCGGGAGGGCATGAGCAGTTCTTC.

The chain joins TRBV30 to TRBJ2-3; TRBD2 aligns across 8 bases. This CDR3 region has 15 residues. CDR1 and CDR2 (germline): GTSNPN, SVGIG (reference sequence). Losses at the gene ends were 0 bases for V and 1 base for J; bases not matched to a gene: 3. The CDR3 region is CAWSVAGAGTDTQYF. The CDR3 DNA follows: TGTGCCTGGAGTGTAGCGGGAGCTGGCACAGATACGCAGTATTTT. Complete variable domain (other parts from reference TRBV30 and TRBJ2-3): SQTIHQWPATLVQPVGSPLSLECTVEGTSNPNLYWYRQAAGRGLQLLFYSVGIGQISSEVPQNLSASRPQDRQFILSSKKLLLSDSGFYLCAWSVAGAGTDTQYFGPGTRLTVL.

The CDR3 DNA reads TGTGCCAGCAGGAGTCATCCGGACAATGAGCAGTTCTTC. Its protein is CASRSHPDNEQFF. The genes are TRBV6-5 and TRBJ2-1; D gene unclear. The CDR3 loop spans 13 amino acids. The V gene's germline CDR1 is MNHEY and CDR2 SVGAGI. Trimming removed 6 bases from V and 5 bases from J, with 11 bases in between.

This chain connects TRBV6-5 to TRBJ2-7, with 9 nucleotides matching TRBD1. The CDR3 length is 13 residues. Trimming cost V 10 bases and J 2 bases; bases outside gene matches: 6. Germline CDR1 MNHEY, CDR2 SVGAGI. Here the CDR3 DNA reads TGTGCCACGCGGGACAGGGCTACCTACGAGCAGTACTTC. It yields the protein CATRDRATYEQYF.

This rearrangement joins TRBV7-6 to TRBJ1-5, with D unresolved. CDR3 length: 16 amino acids. V shed 1 base and J shed 0 bases, with 10 bases lying between them. Germline CDR1 and CDR2: SGHVS and FNYEAQ. CDR3 loop: CASSLGIGNSNQPQHF. The CDR3 DNA sequence: TGTGCCAGCAGCTTAGGGATCGGGAATAGCAATCAGCCCCAGCATTTT.

This rearrangement joins TRBV27 to TRBJ1-4, with D possibly matching TRBD1 (5 bases). Looked up from germline, CDR1 is MNHEY and CDR2 is SMNVEV (reference sequence). CDR3 length: 15 residues. V lost 3 bases and J 7 bases, leaving 15 bases between the germline ends. CDR3: CASSLVLSGFEKLFF. Here the CDR3 DNA reads TGTGCCAGCAGTTTGGTTCTCTCAGGGTTTGAAAAACTGTTTTTT.

The chain combines TRBV5-1 with TRBJ1-1; D ambiguous. Germline CDR1 SGHRS, CDR2 YFSETQ. The CDR3 contains 15 residues. V lost 1 base and J 0 bases, leaving 10 bases between the germline ends. CDR3: CASSLYGLMNTEAFF. CDR3 DNA: TGCGCCAGCAGCTTGTACGGTCTAATGAACACTGAAGCTTTCTTT.

V is TRBV18 and J is TRBJ1-2; D is unclear. CDR1 KGHSH and CDR2 LQKENI come from the germline V gene. This CDR3 spans 14 amino acids. The germline V and J ends were trimmed by 6 bases and 0 bases, with 11 bases remaining between them. Here the CDR3 DNA reads TGTGCCAGCTCGCAAGGAACAGCTAACTATGGCTACACCTTC. Translating gives CASSQGTANYGYTF. Complete variable domain (other parts from reference TRBV18 and TRBJ1-2): NAGVMQNPRHLVRRRGQEARLRCSPMKGHSHVYWYRQLPEEGLKFMVYLQKENIIDESGMPKERFSAEFPKEGPSILRIQQVVRGDSAAYFCASSQGTANYGYTFGSGTRLTVV.

This chain connects TRBV5-4 to TRBJ2-4, with 7 positions matching TRBD1. The CDR3 runs 16 residues. V lost 5 bases and J lost 0; bases outside the gene matches: 8. Looked up from germline, CDR1 is SGHNT and CDR2 is YYREEE (reference sequence). The DNA for the CDR3 is TGTGCCAGCAGTTTTACAGGGGTGCTAGCCAAAAACATTCAGTACTTC. Protein sequence: CASSFTGVLAKNIQYF.

A note on this clone: Different DNA sequences within this sample yield the same CDR3. The chain has TRBV12-3 or TRBV12-4 and TRBJ2-7; D gene ambiguous. This CDR3 has 11 residues. The V and J ends lost 5 bases and 3 bases respectively, with 5 bases between them. DNA for the CDR3: TGTGCCAGCAGTCCAAACTACGAGCAGTACTTC. Its translation is CASSPNYEQYF.